This T cell receptor (beta chain) was identified during a study of T-cell memory formation after mild COVID-19. TCRdb passed the 5' RACE reads through MiXCR, listing each CDR3 protein once. The repertoire has a few hundred thousand distinct CDR3 sequences, 25% to 30% of them found once; the top ten carry roughly 14%. Germline V lookup: CDR1 SQVTM, CDR2 ANQGSEA. CDR3 length equals 13 residues. Trimming left V 6 bases short and J 6 bases short, with 17 bases between. This rearrangement joins TRBV29-1 to TRBJ1-2, with D unclear. The origin of this receptor is an adult woman who had mild COVID-19 (a few samples of this study predate the infection). Cell type and time point are not known. The sequenced sample was PBMCs or a T cell subset sorted from them (not recorded which). CDR3: CSVLGPVDNGYTF. Here the CDR3 DNA reads TGCAGCGTCCTAGGACCGGTGGATAATGGCTACACCTTC.